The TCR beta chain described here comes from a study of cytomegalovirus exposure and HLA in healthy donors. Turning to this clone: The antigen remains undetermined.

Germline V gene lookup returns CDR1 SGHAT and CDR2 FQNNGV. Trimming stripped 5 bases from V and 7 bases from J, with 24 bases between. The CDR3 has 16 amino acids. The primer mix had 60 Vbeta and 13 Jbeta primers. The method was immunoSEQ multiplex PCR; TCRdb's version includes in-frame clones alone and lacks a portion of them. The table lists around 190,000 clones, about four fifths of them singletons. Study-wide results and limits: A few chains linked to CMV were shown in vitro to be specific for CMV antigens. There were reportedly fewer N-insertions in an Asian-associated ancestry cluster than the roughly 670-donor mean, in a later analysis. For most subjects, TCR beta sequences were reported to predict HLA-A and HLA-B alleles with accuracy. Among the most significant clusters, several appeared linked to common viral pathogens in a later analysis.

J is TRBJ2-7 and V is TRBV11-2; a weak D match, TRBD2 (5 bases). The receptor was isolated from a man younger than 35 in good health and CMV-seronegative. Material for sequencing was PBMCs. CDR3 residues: CASSPLWAGGTEEQYF. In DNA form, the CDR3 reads TGTGCCAGCAGCCCTCTCTGGGCGGGCGGTACGGAAGAGCAGTACTTC.